The 32 T cell receptor beta chains in this list originate from one sample, sequenced in a study of CD4+ T cells in melanoma (dated by TCRdb to between 2020 and 2023). Library method: the immunoSEQ multiplex PCR assay. Sourced from immuneACCESS, this table was stored by TCRdb with only in-frame sequences that have V and J called. A share of the clones is absent; for the studies checked, an unresolved V gene accounts for under half, and the remainder has no known explanation. The sample table holds tens of thousands of clones, of which approximately 74% were seen once. Roughly 4.8% of the sample goes to the ten largest clones. The sequencing input was tumor tissue. These receptors were taken from a human donor with melanoma.

This clone was counted many times. Distinct nucleotide sequences in the sample also encode this CDR3. The chain carries TRBV28 and TRBJ1-2, with a tentative D call TRBD1 (5 bases). Trimming took off 3 bases at V and 1 base at J, with 9 bases between the two ends. From germline, CDR1 is MDHEN and CDR2 SYDVKM. The CDR3 sequence is 14 residues long. In DNA form, the CDR3 reads TGTGCCAGCAGTTTCTTGGGGGATAACTATGGCTACACCTTC. Protein sequence: CASSFLGDNYGYTF.

The chain carries TRBV6-5 and TRBJ1-3, with 7 nucleotides matching TRBD1. Looked up from germline, CDR1 is MNHEY and CDR2 is SVGAGI. J lost 2 bases, V lost 7 bases, and 5 bases had no gene match. This CDR3 comprises 14 residues. CDR3 DNA sequence: TGTGCCAGCATCAACACAGGGGCTGGAAACACCATATATTTT. Translated: CASINTGAGNTIYF.

The rearrangement joins TRBV5-4 to TRBJ2-6; D unclear. V shed 4 bases and J shed 1 base, with 9 bases lying between them. Per germline, CDR1 SGHNT and CDR2 YYREEE (reference sequence). The CDR3 runs to 15 residues. The CDR3 sequence is CASSTDLSGANVLTF. The CDR3 DNA is TGTGCCAGCAGCACCGACCTGTCTGGGGCCAACGTCCTGACTTTC.

This sequence joins TRBV6-6 and TRBJ1-6, with 7 positions matching TRBD1. In germline, CDR1 is MNHNY, CDR2 SVGAGI (reference sequence). The CDR3 consists of 15 residues. V lost 4 bases and J lost 10; bases outside the gene matches: 10. This chain's CDR3 is CASSSTGAGNSPLHF. CDR3 nucleotide sequence: TGTGCCAGCAGTTCAACAGGGGCGGGAAACTCACCCCTCCACTTT.

In its sample, this clone was seen many times. The sample has other DNA sequences that encode this CDR3 too. The chain links TRBV19 to TRBJ2-7; D possibly corresponds to TRBD1 (5 bases). The CDR3 length is 12 residues. Germline values: CDR1 LNHDA, CDR2 SQIVND (reference sequence). Trimming shortened V by 7 bases and J by 3 bases, and 10 bases separated the two germline ends. This CDR3 is CASTGDSYEQYF. Written as DNA, the CDR3 is TGTGCCAGTACCGGTGACAGCTACGAGCAGTACTTC.

The chain carries TRBV27 and TRBJ1-5; unclear D gene. CDR1 and CDR2 from the germline V gene are MNHEY and SMNVEV (reference sequence). Trimming shortened V by 2 bases and J by 6 bases, and 8 bases separated the two germline ends. The CDR3 totals 13 residues. The CDR3: CASSLISGQPQHF. For the CDR3, the DNA is TGTGCCAGCAGTTTAATTTCGGGTCAGCCCCAGCATTTT.

This clone was detected many times. The chain is built from TRBV7-9 and TRBJ1-5; TRBD1 matches at 8 bases. The germline V gene has CDR1 SEHNR and CDR2 FQNEAQ (reference sequence). The CDR3 consists of 16 residues. The V segment lost 4 bases and the J segment 0 bases; nucleotides outside the gene matches: 5. CDR3 nucleotides: TGTGCCAGCAGCTCGACAGGGGCTTATAGCAATCAGCCCCAGCATTTT. It codes for CASSSTGAYSNQPQHF.

This clone was observed many times. The rearrangement links TRBV7-9 to TRBJ2-7, with D unresolved. The CDR3 covers 14 residues. The germline CDR1 and CDR2 sequences are SEHNR and FQNEAQ (reference sequence). Between the trimmed V and J ends, which lost 4 bases and 1 base, there was a span of 11 bases. The CDR3 sequence: CASSSSAMSYEQYF. Written as DNA, the CDR3 is TGTGCCAGCAGCTCCAGTGCCATGTCCTACGAGCAGTACTTC.

The chain employs TRBV7-8 and TRBJ2-7; 10 bases are a match to TRBD1. Trimming took 5 bases from V and 7 from J; bases not matched to a gene: 14. The V gene's germline CDR1 is SGHVS and CDR2 FQNEAQ. The CDR3 consists of 16 residues. CDR3 DNA sequence: TGTGCCAGCAGCCAAGGGACAGGGGTGGGACTACGGGAGCAGTACTTC. This encodes CASSQGTGVGLREQYF.

The chain uses TRBV15 and TRBJ1-5; 7 bases match TRBD1. Unmatched junction bases numbered 9, after V lost 4 bases and J lost 6 bases. The CDR3 runs to 15 residues. Germline CDR1 is LNHNV and CDR2 is YYDKDF (reference sequence). CDR3 sequence: CATSKGGHDSQPQHF. CDR3 in DNA: TGTGCCACCAGCAAAGGGGGCCACGATAGTCAGCCCCAGCATTTT.

The chain carries TRBV27 and TRBJ1-1, with no clear D. Trimming removed 2 bases at V and 6 bases at J, with 13 bases between. There are 14 residues in the CDR3. CDR1 is MNHEY and CDR2 is SMNVEV in the germline V gene (reference sequence). For the CDR3, the DNA is TGTGCCAGCAGTTTAGGGTCCGGGAGCGCTGAAGCTTTCTTT. It is translated as CASSLGSGSAEAFF.

The chain links TRBV18 to TRBJ2-7; 7 bases map to TRBD1. With 0 bases clipped from V and 4 bases from J, the junction kept 9 bases outside the gene matches. CDR1 and CDR2 (germline): KGHSH, LQKENI. The CDR3 is 16 amino acids. CDR3 sequence (DNA): TGTGCCAGCTCACCACCGGACACGGGACAGCGTTACGAGCAGTACTTC. Amino acids: CASSPPDTGQRYEQYF.

The genes are TRBV5-1 and TRBJ1-4; the D is unclear. The V and J ends lost 1 base and 8 bases respectively, with 18 bases between them. This CDR3 has 16 amino acids. Germline-derived CDR1 and CDR2 are SGHRS and YFSETQ. CDR3: CASSLRGQVGDEKLFF. In DNA form, the CDR3 reads TGCGCCAGCAGCTTGAGAGGGCAGGTTGGAGACGAAAAACTGTTTTTT.

This clone was picked up one time. The genes are TRBV7-9 and TRBJ2-1; D may be TRBD2 (7 bases). This CDR3 has 17 residues. V was shortened by 0 bases and J by 10 bases, with 22 bases between the two germline ends. Per germline, CDR1 SEHNR and CDR2 FQNEAQ (reference sequence). CDR3 DNA: TGTGCCAGCAGCTTAGCAGGGGGGGGCCCCCCCGAAGGAGAGCAGTTCTTC. Its protein is CASSLAGGGPPEGEQFF.

This clone was seen a few times. CDR3 in DNA: TGTGCCAGCAGTTTCAGGGGCCAGCCCCAGCATTTT. The encoded protein is CASSFRGQPQHF. The V gene is TRBV28, the J gene TRBJ1-5; perhaps TRBD1 as D (6 bases). The CDR3 totals 12 residues. Germline assignment: CDR1 MDHEN and CDR2 SYDVKM. V lost 3 bases and J 7 bases, leaving 7 bases between the germline ends.

Ten or more counts support this clone. The chain employs TRBV6-1 and TRBJ1-6; D is undetermined. CDR3 length equals 15 residues. V gave up 2 bases and J gave up 7 bases, with 12 bases separating them. CDR1 is MNHNS and CDR2 is SASEGT in the germline V gene. CDR3 DNA sequence: TGTGCCAGCAGTGAATTGAGGGCTCCCAATTCACCCCTCCACTTT. It is translated as CASSELRAPNSPLHF.

This rearrangement joins TRBV6-5 to TRBJ1-2; TRBD1 might be the D (5 bases). This CDR3 has 12 amino acids. V lost 7 bases to trimming and J lost 5 bases, with 11 bases between them. Looked up from germline, CDR1 is MNHEY and CDR2 is SVGAGI. CDR3 coding DNA: TGTGCCAGCACGTCCAGGGAGTATGGCTACACCTTC. Amino acid sequence: CASTSREYGYTF.

The gene calls are TRBV2 and TRBJ1-5; TRBD1 might be the D (6 bases). There are 11 residues in the CDR3. The germline V gene encodes CDR1 SNHLY and CDR2 FYNNEI. V gave up 0 bases and J gave up 15 bases, with 9 bases separating them. This CDR3 reads CASSEARGLHF. The CDR3 region has the DNA TGTGCCAGCAGTGAAGCCAGGGGCCTGCATTTT.

The chain uses TRBV7-6 and TRBJ1-5, with D unclear. The CDR3 is 14 residues long. Germline V gene lookup returns CDR1 SGHVS and CDR2 FNYEAQ. Trimming took off 1 base at V and 5 bases at J, with 9 bases between the two ends. This CDR3 reads CASSLGPDDQPQHF. DNA for the CDR3: TGTGCCAGCAGCTTAGGGCCGGATGATCAGCCCCAGCATTTT.

Judged by abundance, this clone is medium-sized. This chain joins TRBV2 and TRBJ2-3, with 13 nucleotides matching TRBD2. Germline loops: CDR1 SNHLY, CDR2 FYNNEI. This CDR3 has 15 residues. Trimming at V came to 6 bases and at J to 1 base, leaving 1 base not matched to a gene. CDR3 coding DNA: TGTGCCAGCAGAGGGACTAGCGGGGGCACAGATACGCAGTATTTT. This gives the protein CASRGTSGGTDTQYF.

The genes are TRBV7-8 and TRBJ1-1; no reliable D call. The ends were cut back, 1 base at V and 1 base at J, with 4 bases in the middle. Germline V CDR1 and CDR2: SGHVS, FQNEAQ. The CDR3 is 13 amino acids. The CDR3 DNA is TGTGCCAGCAGCTTAGAACAGAACACTGAAGCTTTCTTT. This encodes CASSLEQNTEAFF.

There are a few counts of this clone. The chain uses TRBV7-8 and TRBJ1-5, with D perhaps matching TRBD1 (6 bases). V gave up 4 bases and J gave up 0 bases, with 16 bases separating them. CDR3 length: 17 residues. Germline assignment: CDR1 SGHVS and CDR2 FQNEAQ. The DNA for the CDR3 is TGTGCCAGCAGCTCCGAACCGAGGACAGTTAGCAATCAGCCCCAGCATTTT. The encoded protein is CASSSEPRTVSNQPQHF.

CDR3 DNA sequence: TGTGCCAGCAGCGGGTACACAGATACGCAGTATTTT. Its translation is CASSGYTDTQYF. The chain is built from TRBV7-2 and TRBJ2-3, with D hard to call. CDR3 length: 12 amino acids. V was trimmed by 5 bases and J by 2 bases, leaving 5 bases between them. Germline V gene sequence: CDR1 SGHTA, CDR2 FQGNSA.

The chain combines TRBV4-2 with TRBJ1-3, with D unclear. The V gene's germline CDR1 is LGHNA and CDR2 YNFKEQ. The CDR3 contains 15 residues. V was pared by 0 bases and J by 0 bases, with 6 bases between. The CDR3 sequence is CASSQDAYSGNTIYF. The CDR3 nucleotides are TGTGCCAGCAGCCAAGATGCCTACTCTGGAAACACCATATATTTT.

The rearrangement uses TRBV6-1 and TRBJ2-3; TRBD1 matches at 10 bases. CDR1 is MNHNS and CDR2 is SASEGT in the germline V gene. After removal of 5 bases from V and 6 bases from J, the junction contained 8 bases not matched to a gene. The CDR3 length is 15 residues. CDR3 protein: CASSTRQGAWDTQYF. CDR3 coding DNA: TGTGCCAGCAGTACCCGACAGGGGGCGTGGGATACGCAGTATTTT.

The chain employs TRBV29-1 and TRBJ2-5; the match to TRBD2 covers 13 bases. The CDR3 sequence is 16 residues long. The V and J ends lost 5 bases and 1 base, in that order; junction bases with no gene match: 7. Germline-derived CDR1 and CDR2 are SQVTM and ANQGSEA. The CDR3 protein is CSVPGLAGVRQETQYF. The CDR3 nucleotides are TGCAGCGTTCCCGGACTAGCGGGGGTCCGCCAAGAGACCCAGTACTTC.

The chain carries TRBV7-8 and TRBJ1-3, with a possible D match to TRBD1 (6 bases). Germline values: CDR1 SGHVS, CDR2 FQNEAQ. The CDR3 extends over 15 amino acids. V lost 3 bases and J lost 2, with 11 bases in between. This CDR3 is CASSLLQGTGNTIYF. Written as DNA, the CDR3 is TGTGCCAGCAGCTTGCTACAGGGAACTGGAAACACCATATATTTT. Full variable domain (rest looked up from reference TRBV7-8 and TRBJ1-3): GAGVSQSPRYKVAKRGQDVALRCDPISGHVSLFWYQQALGQGPEFLTYFQNEAQLDKSGLPSDRFFAERPEGSVSTLKIQRTQQEDSAVYLCASSLLQGTGNTIYFGEGSWLTVV.

The genes are TRBV30 and TRBJ2-1, with D tentatively TRBD1 (6 bases). CDR1 is GTSNPN, CDR2 SVGIG, per germline (reference sequence). This CDR3 comprises 11 residues. Trimming pared 7 bases from V and 7 bases from J, leaving 11 bases between. The CDR3 loop reads CALGQGNEQFF. CDR3 sequence (DNA): TGTGCCTTGGGGCAGGGGAATGAGCAGTTCTTC.

V and J are TRBV6-1 and TRBJ1-1; 10 bases match TRBD1. CDR3 length: 11 residues. Germline-derived CDR1 and CDR2 are MNHNS and SASEGT. CDR3 loop: CAAGQGSEAFF. Here the CDR3 DNA reads TGTGCTGCGGGACAGGGGAGTGAAGCTTTCTTT.

The V gene is TRBV5-1, the J gene TRBJ1-1, with TRBD1 matching 8 bases. Germline V gene sequence: CDR1 SGHRS, CDR2 YFSETQ. The trim removed 1 base at V and 2 bases at J, leaving 7 bases unmatched. This CDR3 has 16 residues. CDR3 nucleotides: TGCGCCAGCAGCTTGTCAGAACAGGGGGTAAACACTGAAGCTTTCTTT. Translated: CASSLSEQGVNTEAFF. The full variable domain, its missing parts supplied by reference TRBV5-1 and TRBJ1-1, is KAGVTQTPRYLIKTRGQQVTLSCSPISGHRSVSWYQQTPGQGLQFLFEYFSETQRNKGNFPGRFSGRQFSNSRSEMNVSTLELGDSALYLCASSLSEQGVNTEAFFGQGTRLTVV.

The V and J genes are TRBV4-1 and TRBJ2-2, with D hard to call. The ends were cut back, 4 bases at V and 1 base at J, with 10 bases in the middle. Germline V gene sequence: CDR1 MGHRA, CDR2 YSYEKL. CDR3 length equals 15 residues. This chain's CDR3 is CASSPSSMNTGELFF. CDR3 DNA: TGCGCCAGCAGCCCTTCATCAATGAACACCGGGGAGCTGTTTTTT.

This clone has a count of ten or more. The CDR3 coding sequence is TGTGCCACCTCGGGACAGGAAATGAACACTGAAGCTTTCTTT. This translates into CATSGQEMNTEAFF. V usage is TRBV28 and J usage is TRBJ1-1; 8 bases are shared with TRBD1. Germline V gives CDR1 MDHEN, CDR2 SYDVKM. CDR3 size: 14 residues. With V trimmed by 10 bases and J by 0 bases, 7 bases remained unmatched.